These 15 T cell receptor beta chains were all obtained from the same sample, sequenced in a study of blood T cell repertoires in COVID-19. Profiling relied on immunoSEQ multiplex PCR, and the TCRdb table lists in-frame clones only, not all of them. The sample carries around 190,000 clones, roughly 90% recorded once. Sequencing input: peripheral blood. The source of these receptors is a man in his 70s with active or convalescent COVID-19.

The chain carries TRBV28 and TRBJ1-6; the D is unclear. The CDR3 runs to 11 residues. The ends were cut back, 6 bases at V and 14 bases at J, with 11 bases in the middle. Germline CDR1 MDHEN, CDR2 SYDVKM. The CDR3 DNA reads as TGTGCCAGCAGCCCCGGGTGGTCCCTCCACTTT. Its protein product is CASSPGWSLHF.

The chain joins TRBV19 to TRBJ2-7; TRBD1 matches 8 bases. V shed 1 base and J 2 bases; nucleotides not matched to a gene: 4. Looked up from germline, CDR1 is LNHDA and CDR2 is SQIVND (reference sequence). This CDR3 region has 15 residues. CDR3 DNA sequence: TGTGCCAGTAGTATAGGGACAGGGCCCACCTACGAGCAGTACTTC. This encodes CASSIGTGPTYEQYF.

The chain joins TRBV3-1 (or the pseudogene TRBV3-2) to TRBJ2-1; the match to TRBD2 covers 7 bases. This CDR3 is 16 amino acids long. Per germline, CDR1 LGHDT and CDR2 YNNKEL (reference sequence). Unmatched junction bases numbered 7, after V lost 0 bases and J lost 5 bases. The CDR3 loop is CASSQESPGRHNEQFF. CDR3 in DNA: TGTGCCAGCAGCCAAGAATCGCCCGGGAGGCACAATGAGCAGTTCTTC.

The J gene is TRBJ1-1, the V gene TRBV11-2; TRBD1 is a possible D gene (5 bases). The CDR3 extends over 14 amino acids. The V end lost 5 bases, the J end lost 8 bases, and 18 bases lay between the germline ends. Germline V gene data show CDR1 as SGHAT and CDR2 as FQNNGV. The CDR3 sequence is CASSLSRQREEAFF. CDR3 DNA: TGTGCCAGCAGCCTAAGCCGACAGAGAGAAGAAGCTTTCTTT.

The gene calls are TRBV3-1 (or the pseudogene TRBV3-2) and TRBJ1-1; no definite D call. This CDR3 region has 13 residues. CDR1 and CDR2 from the germline V gene are LGHDT and YNNKEL (reference sequence). Trimming took off 3 bases at V and 1 base at J, with 6 bases between the two ends. CDR3: CASSHLRNTEAFF. DNA of the CDR3: TGTGCCAGCAGCCATCTCAGGAACACTGAAGCTTTCTTT.

The gene calls are TRBV5-5 and TRBJ1-4, with a tentative D call TRBD1 (6 bases). The CDR3 consists of 14 residues. The ends were cut back, 5 bases at V and 4 bases at J, with 12 bases in the middle. Germline V gene lookup returns CDR1 SGHKS and CDR2 YYEKEE (reference sequence). The CDR3 nucleotides are TGTGCCAGCAGTTGGGACACCGGTAATGAAAAACTGTTTTTT. It encodes CASSWDTGNEKLFF.

This chain joins TRBV5-1 and TRBJ1-1; no clear D. Germline V CDR1 and CDR2: SGHRS, YFSETQ. V was shortened by 0 bases and J by 2 bases, with 11 bases between the two germline ends. The CDR3 runs to 15 residues. Here the CDR3 reads CASSLVAGSNTEAFF. CDR3 coding DNA: TGCGCCAGCAGCTTGGTTGCGGGTAGCAACACTGAAGCTTTCTTT.

This chain uses TRBV5-1 with TRBJ2-1; D remains unclear. The germline V and J ends were trimmed by 5 bases and 10 bases, with 13 bases remaining between them. CDR1 and CDR2 (germline): SGHRS, YFSETQ. The CDR3 is 12 amino acids. The CDR3: CASSDGAGEQFF. The CDR3 bases are TGCGCCAGCAGTGACGGCGCAGGCGAGCAGTTCTTC.

The V and J genes are TRBV6-2 or TRBV6-3 and TRBJ2-5; maybe TRBD2 (5 bases). This CDR3 is 17 amino acids long. In germline, CDR1 is MNHEY, CDR2 SVGEGT. V gave up 0 bases and J gave up 2 bases, with 16 bases separating them. DNA for the CDR3: TGTGCCAGCAGTTACTCTGCTAGGCCGGGCGGGCAAGAGACCCAGTACTTC. It encodes CASSYSARPGGQETQYF.

The gene calls are TRBV12-3 or TRBV12-4 and TRBJ2-7; D perhaps matches TRBD1 (5 bases). The CDR3 contains 12 residues. Trimming stripped 4 bases from V and 4 bases from J, with 8 bases between. CDR3 DNA sequence: TGTGCCAGCAGTTCACAGGTATACGAGCAGTACTTC. This translates into CASSSQVYEQYF.

V usage is TRBV7-9 and J usage is TRBJ2-7, with 8 bases that match TRBD2. Germline trimming cut 0 bases from V and 1 base from J; bases unmatched to any gene: 5. The CDR3 spans 16 residues. Germline V CDR1 and CDR2: SEHNR, FQNEAQ (reference sequence). The CDR3 DNA reads TGTGCCAGCAGCTTAGCTGTGTCTAGCGGGTCCTACGAGCAGTACTTC. Amino acids: CASSLAVSSGSYEQYF.

The chain has TRBV6-1 and TRBJ2-2; 7 bases line up with TRBD1. J was trimmed by 6 bases and V by 3 bases; bases with no gene match: 1. CDR1 is MNHNS, CDR2 SASEGT, per germline. The CDR3 is 13 residues long. The CDR3 nucleotides read TGTGCCAGCAGTGATCAGGGGGCCGGGGAGCTGTTTTTT. Its protein product is CASSDQGAGELFF.

V and J are TRBV7-2 and TRBJ2-5, with a weak D call TRBD1 (6 bases). This CDR3 comprises 14 residues. Germline V gene sequence: CDR1 SGHTA, CDR2 FQGNSA. Deletions cut 5 bases from V and 7 bases from J, with 17 bases between. DNA of the CDR3: TGTGCCAGCAGCCAGGGGCAGTCCTTGGGGACCCAGTACTTC. It encodes CASSQGQSLGTQYF.

J is TRBJ2-7 and V is TRBV6-2 or TRBV6-3, with 8 bases that match TRBD1. The germline CDR1 and CDR2 sequences are MNHEY and SVGEGT. V lost 5 bases to trimming and J lost 3 bases; unmatched junction nucleotides: 9. The CDR3 length is 15 residues. The CDR3 nucleotides are TGTGCCAGCAGTCGTCCCGGGACAGGAAACTACGAGCAGTACTTC. Protein product: CASSRPGTGNYEQYF.

V is TRBV29-1 and J is TRBJ2-3; D is ambiguous. Trimming shortened V by 6 bases and J by 4 bases, and 8 bases separated the two germline ends. Germline V gene lookup returns CDR1 SQVTM and CDR2 ANQGSEA. The CDR3 loop spans 11 amino acids. This CDR3 is CSVAMADTQYF. In DNA, the CDR3 is TGCAGCGTCGCGATGGCAGATACGCAGTATTTT.